The 29 T cell receptor beta chains below all came from one sample that was sequenced in a study of patients and donors after allogeneic stem cell transplantation (dated by TCRdb to between 2020 and 2021). The library was generated by RT-PCR. Sequencing was carried out with a NextSeq 550. TCRdb trimmed public reads at Q25 via fastp, called clones via MiXCR and kept in-frame beta chains. Merged by CDR3 protein, the rows form single entries marked with the most common genes and DNA. The sample table lists 160,000 or so distinct CDR3 sequences, 24% of them with a count of one. 26% of the sample belongs to the ten largest clones. The sequencing input was blood, either unsorted or a sorted T cell fraction (not recorded which). These receptors came from a human donor who was either an allogeneic HSCT recipient or a stem cell or donor lymphocyte infusion donor (not recorded which). It is not recorded whose cells these are; they may come from a transplant donor.

The chain uses TRBV7-9 and TRBJ2-5; 9 bases are shared with TRBD2. V lost 5 bases and J lost 1; bases outside the gene matches: 11. CDR1 is SEHNR, CDR2 FQNEAQ, per germline (reference sequence). This CDR3 comprises 17 residues. This CDR3 is CASSPKALAGSQETQYF. The CDR3 nucleotides are TGTGCCAGCAGCCCTAAAGCACTAGCGGGTTCCCAAGAGACCCAGTACTTC.

This clonotype was detected only a few times. The chain uses TRBV2 and TRBJ2-1, with D tentatively TRBD1 (7 bases). The germline V gene has CDR1 SNHLY and CDR2 FYNNEI. The V end lost 7 bases, the J end lost 8 bases, and 21 bases lay between the germline ends. This CDR3 region has 15 residues. CDR3 DNA: TGTGCCAGCACAGGGGGAGGTACAATTGTCGATGAGCAGTTCTTC. It yields the protein CASTGGGTIVDEQFF.

This clonotype was seen more than once but under ten times. An end of the junction differs from the germline gene, which may be a read error. This rearrangement joins TRBV12-3 or TRBV12-4 to TRBJ1-4; TRBD1 agrees at 9 bases. CDR3 length: 14 amino acids. CDR3 in amino acids: CASSFETGGEKLFF. In nucleotides, the CDR3 is TGTGCAAGCAGTTTCGAGACAGGGGGTGAAAAACTGTTTTTT.

The rearrangement links TRBV4-1 to TRBJ1-2; 8 bases line up with TRBD1. The trim removed 1 base at V and 5 bases at J, leaving 6 bases unmatched. Germline CDR1 and CDR2: MGHRA and YSYEKL. CDR3 size: 15 residues. The CDR3 sequence is CASSQGGDRLYGYTF. In DNA form, the CDR3 reads TGCGCCAGCAGCCAAGGGGGGGACAGGCTATATGGCTACACCTTC.

This clonotype was counted a few times. The DNA of the CDR3 is TGCGCCAGCCGTGCCAGACAAGACGAGCAGTACTTC. Amino acids: CASRARQDEQYF. This sequence joins TRBV5-1 and TRBJ2-7; no definite D call. Germline V CDR1 and CDR2: SGHRS, YFSETQ. V was clipped by 7 bases and J by 5 bases, with 13 bases between them. There are 12 residues in the CDR3.

The sample holds a few counts of this clonotype. The rearrangement links TRBV18 to TRBJ1-5; D gene uncertain. The CDR3 loop spans 15 amino acids. V lost 2 bases and J 0 bases, leaving 8 bases between the germline ends. The germline V gene has CDR1 KGHSH and CDR2 LQKENI. CDR3 DNA sequence: TGTGCCAGCTCACCAAACAGCAATAGCAATCAGCCCCAGCATTTT. Its translation: CASSPNSNSNQPQHF.

The rearrangement joins TRBV5-5 to TRBJ2-7; 10 positions agree with TRBD1. The CDR3 has 16 amino acids. V lost 0 bases and J lost 4; bases outside the gene matches: 7. Germline V gene lookup returns CDR1 SGHKS and CDR2 YYEKEE (reference sequence). CDR3 in DNA: TGTGCCAGCAGCTTGGTCACCCGGACAGGGGGTTACGAGCAGTACTTC. Protein sequence: CASSLVTRTGGYEQYF.

In DNA form, the CDR3 reads TGCAGTGCTAGAGATCCCATACTAGCGGGACCCACAGATACGCAGTATTTT. Translating it yields CSARDPILAGPTDTQYF. V gene TRBV20-1 combines with J gene TRBJ2-3, with TRBD2 identical over 10 bases. Germline CDR1 reads DFQATT; CDR2 reads SNEGSKA (reference sequence). V was clipped by 0 bases and J by 2 bases; unmatched bases: 8. The CDR3 is 17 amino acids.

For this clonotype: A read error may account for a junction end that differs from germline. The chain recombines TRBV5-1 with TRBJ1-2; tentative D call: TRBD1 (5 bases). The germline gives CDR1 SGHRS, CDR2 YFSETQ. The CDR3 is 15 amino acids. The CDR3 spells CTSSFSPTGNYGYTF. CDR3 in DNA: TGCACCAGCAGCTTTTCTCCCACAGGAAACTATGGCTACACCTTC. The variable domain in full, completed from reference TRBV5-1 and TRBJ1-2, reads KAGVTQTPRYLIKTRGQQVTLSCSPISGHRSVSWYQQTPGQGLQFLFEYFSETQRNKGNFPGRFSGRQFSNSRSEMNVSTLELGDSALYLCTSSFSPTGNYGYTFGSGTRLTVV.

CDR3 DNA sequence: TGCGCCAGCAGCATCGGGGGGGGACGGTCACCCCTCCACTTT. Protein product: CASSIGGGRSPLHF. The J gene is TRBJ1-6, the V gene TRBV5-1, with D tentatively TRBD1 (5 bases). The germline gives CDR1 SGHRS, CDR2 YFSETQ. The CDR3 has 14 amino acids. Trimming cost V 4 bases and J 10 bases, with 15 bases left between them. Looking up the rest from reference TRBV5-1 and TRBJ1-6 gives the full variable domain: KAGVTQTPRYLIKTRGQQVTLSCSPISGHRSVSWYQQTPGQGLQFLFEYFSETQRNKGNFPGRFSGRQFSNSRSEMNVSTLELGDSALYLCASSIGGGRSPLHFGNGTRLTVT.

This clonotype has at least ten counts. The CDR3 nucleotides are TGCAGTGCTAGCTCTGGAAACACCATATATTTT. Its protein is CSASSGNTIYF. The chain combines TRBV20-1 with TRBJ1-3; D is unresolved. CDR1 is DFQATT and CDR2 is SNEGSKA in the germline V gene (reference sequence). V was clipped by 3 bases and J by 0 bases, with 0 bases between them. The CDR3 is 11 amino acids.

This clonotype was counted many times. V is TRBV4-2 and J is TRBJ1-1, with D perhaps matching TRBD1 (5 bases). The germline gives CDR1 LGHNA, CDR2 YNFKEQ. V shed 0 bases and J shed 11 bases, with 10 bases lying between them. The CDR3 runs 12 residues. CDR3 bases: TGTGCCAGCAGCCAAGACGGGGGGAGGGCTTTCTTT. It is translated as CASSQDGGRAFF.

This clonotype came up a few times. The chain joins TRBV2 to TRBJ1-5; no definite D call. Germline V CDR1 and CDR2: SNHLY, FYNNEI. Deletions cut 7 bases from V and 6 bases from J, with 13 bases between. This CDR3 contains 13 residues. The CDR3 sequence is CASNRAGSQPQHF. The CDR3 DNA follows: TGTGCCAGCAATAGGGCAGGTAGTCAGCCCCAGCATTTT.

The rearrangement joins TRBV20-1 to TRBJ2-7; TRBD2 matches at 8 bases. Looked up from germline, CDR1 is DFQATT and CDR2 is SNEGSKA (reference sequence). This CDR3 is 14 amino acids long. J was trimmed by 3 bases and V by 6 bases; bases with no gene match: 10. CDR3 nucleotides: TGCAGTGCCACCCGGGGGGGCCCCCGCTACGAGCAGTACTTC. Its translation: CSATRGGPRYEQYF.

This chain connects TRBV6-2 or TRBV6-3 to TRBJ1-1, with unresolved D. Germline V gene data show CDR1 as MNHEY and CDR2 as SVGEGT. The CDR3 covers 16 residues. V was pared by 2 bases and J by 0 bases, with 13 bases between. CDR3 coding DNA: TGTGCCAGCAGTTACACCACGTCCCGGATGAACACTGAAGCTTTCTTT. It yields the protein CASSYTTSRMNTEAFF.

This clonotype was observed a handful of times. The chain is built from TRBV20-1 and TRBJ2-3; either TRBD1 or TRBD2 may supply D (5 bases each). CDR3 length equals 13 residues. Trimming removed 2 bases at V and 2 bases at J, with 8 bases between. CDR1 is DFQATT, CDR2 SNEGSKA, per germline (reference sequence). Here the CDR3 reads CSARPGTTDTQYF. DNA of the CDR3: TGCAGTGCTAGACCCGGGACCACAGATACGCAGTATTTT.

CDR3 sequence reads: CASSQEPRQTATNEKLFF. The CDR3 DNA follows: TGCGCCAGCAGCCAAGAACCCCGGCAGACAGCAACTAATGAAAAACTGTTTTTT. The rearrangement uses TRBV4-1 and TRBJ1-4, with a tentative D call TRBD1 (5 bases). V gave up 0 bases and J gave up 0 bases, with 14 bases separating them. This CDR3 has 18 amino acids. The germline V gene encodes CDR1 MGHRA and CDR2 YSYEKL.

This clonotype has only a few counts. The chain is built from TRBV7-9 and TRBJ1-1; D remains unclear. V lost 9 bases to trimming and J lost 3 bases, with 11 bases between them. The CDR3 runs 12 residues. In germline, CDR1 is SEHNR, CDR2 FQNEAQ (reference sequence). Written as DNA, the CDR3 is TGTGCCAGTCTCCGTTGGGACACTGAAGCTTTCTTT. It yields the protein CASLRWDTEAFF. Drawing the rest from reference TRBV7-9 and TRBJ1-1, the complete variable domain is DTGVSQNPRHKITKRGQNVTFRCDPISEHNRLYWYRQTLGQGPEFLTYFQNEAQLEKSRLLSDRFSAERPKGSFSTLEIQRTEQGDSAMYLCASLRWDTEAFFGQGTRLTVV.

The chain is built from TRBV14 and TRBJ2-7; D is unresolved. The germline V and J ends were trimmed by 1 base and 0 bases, with 13 bases remaining between them. CDR3 size: 16 residues. The germline V gene has CDR1 SGHDN and CDR2 FVKESK. As DNA, the CDR3 is TGTGCCAGCAGCCAAGTCCACTGGGCTCCCTCCTACGAGCAGTACTTC. As protein: CASSQVHWAPSYEQYF.

This sequence joins TRBV5-1 and TRBJ2-1; D is unclear. The length of the CDR3 is 13 residues. The germline V gene encodes CDR1 SGHRS and CDR2 YFSETQ. With 1 base removed from V and 4 bases from J, the gap between germline ends came to 6 bases. The CDR3 coding sequence is TGCGCCAGCAGCTTGTGGCAGTACAATGAGCAGTTCTTC. This translates into CASSLWQYNEQFF.

This sequence joins TRBV20-1 and TRBJ2-2; D might be TRBD2 (6 bases). The CDR3 is 17 amino acids. Germline V gene lookup returns CDR1 DFQATT and CDR2 SNEGSKA (reference sequence). Trimming left V 1 base short and J 1 base short, with 16 bases between. CDR3 protein: CSARGPGGGVNTGELFF. The CDR3, as DNA: TGCAGTGCTAGAGGCCCGGGTGGCGGGGTGAACACCGGGGAGCTGTTTTTT.

The rearrangement uses TRBV5-6 and TRBJ1-1, with TRBD1 matching over 11 bases. Losses at the gene ends were 4 bases for V and 6 bases for J; bases not matched to a gene: 8. Looked up from germline, CDR1 is SGHDT and CDR2 is YYEEEE. CDR3 length equals 15 residues. Here the CDR3 DNA reads TGTGCCAGCAGCCGCCGCGGGACAGGGGGTTCTGAAGCTTTCTTT. It yields the protein CASSRRGTGGSEAFF.

V gene TRBV12-3 or TRBV12-4 combines with J gene TRBJ2-7, with a possible D match to TRBD1 (6 bases). V was clipped by 5 bases and J by 0 bases, with 17 bases between them. The CDR3 is made up of 16 amino acids. Written as DNA, the CDR3 is TGTGCCAGCAGTCCCCCACGGGACATCCTCTCCTACGAGCAGTACTTC. Residues: CASSPPRDILSYEQYF.

The V and J genes are TRBV4-1 and TRBJ2-1, with 9 bases matching TRBD1. The germline V gene has CDR1 MGHRA and CDR2 YSYEKL. The CDR3 runs to 15 residues. J gave up 3 bases and V 3 bases, and 3 bases lay outside the gene matches. The chain's CDR3 is CASSHPGQGYNEQFF. DNA of the CDR3: TGCGCCAGCAGCCATCCGGGACAGGGCTACAATGAGCAGTTCTTC.

The gene calls are TRBV7-2 and TRBJ1-5; a weak D match, TRBD1 (6 bases). CDR1 is SGHTA and CDR2 is FQGNSA in the germline V gene. The CDR3 is 14 residues long. The germline V and J ends were trimmed by 5 bases and 4 bases, with 12 bases remaining between them. The CDR3 region has the DNA TGTGCCAGCAGCATCGGGACAAGGAATCAGCCCCAGCATTTT. This gives the protein CASSIGTRNQPQHF. Full variable domain (outside the CDR3, taken from reference TRBV7-2 and TRBJ1-5): GAGVSQSPSNKVTEKGKDVELRCDPISGHTALYWYRQSLGQGLEFLIYFQGNSAPDKSGLPSDRFSAERTGGSVSTLTIQRTQQEDSAVYLCASSIGTRNQPQHFGDGTRLSIL.

The chain combines TRBV27 with TRBJ1-1; D is unclear. V dropped 3 bases and J dropped 4 bases, with 12 bases sitting between them. The length of the CDR3 is 14 residues. Germline CDR1 reads MNHEY; CDR2 reads SMNVEV (reference sequence). The CDR3 loop is CASSFNSESTEAFF. The CDR3, as DNA: TGTGCCAGCAGTTTTAATTCTGAGAGCACTGAAGCTTTCTTT.

This clonotype was counted only a few times. The chain couples TRBV6-5 to TRBJ2-7, with D maybe TRBD2 (6 bases). V shed 6 bases and J shed 7 bases, with 16 bases lying between them. Germline V gives CDR1 MNHEY, CDR2 SVGAGI. This CDR3 region has 13 residues. The DNA of the CDR3 is TGTGCCAGCAGCCTGGGAGGAACTCAAGAGCAGTACTTC. Encoded protein: CASSLGGTQEQYF.

The V and J genes are TRBV25-1 and TRBJ2-3, with TRBD1 identical over 9 bases. V lost 4 bases and J lost 7; bases outside the gene matches: 6. The CDR3 covers 14 residues. Germline values: CDR1 MGHDK, CDR2 SYGVNS. The CDR3 is CASSVGQGWHTQYF. CDR3 in DNA: TGTGCCAGCAGTGTGGGACAGGGTTGGCATACGCAGTATTTT.

The CDR3 DNA follows: TGCGCCAGCAGCTCTGTAGCGGGAGTGCTCGAGCAGTACTTC. This sequence encodes CASSSVAGVLEQYF. The chain uses TRBV5-1 and TRBJ2-7; 9 bases fit TRBD2. Per germline, CDR1 SGHRS and CDR2 YFSETQ. V lost 3 bases, J lost 6 bases, and 7 bases stayed unmatched. The CDR3 is 14 amino acids.